Listed here are 29 T cell receptor beta chains from one sample, sequenced in a study of shared clonotypes between healthy human individuals. TCRdb's copy holds only in-frame clones and misses some; the assay was immunoSEQ multiplex PCR. The sample has 2,500,000 or so clones, around nine tenths seen once. Sequenced sample: naive CD4+ T cells sorted from blood. Subset of the sample: CD45RA+ positively selected. The receptors were gathered from a man between 18 and 35 years old in good health.

On this clone: Other nucleotide sequences from this sample produce the same CDR3. The rearrangement joins TRBV5-1 to TRBJ2-2; D gene unclear. CDR1 and CDR2 from the germline V gene are SGHRS and YFSETQ. Between the trimmed V and J ends, which lost 0 bases and 5 bases, there was a span of 8 bases. The CDR3 has 14 residues. The CDR3 DNA reads as TGCGCCAGCAGCTTGGGTCCCCCAACCGGGGAGCTGTTTTTT. It translates to CASSLGPPTGELFF. The full variable domain, rest sourced from reference TRBV5-1 and TRBJ2-2, is KAGVTQTPRYLIKTRGQQVTLSCSPISGHRSVSWYQQTPGQGLQFLFEYFSETQRNKGNFPGRFSGRQFSNSRSEMNVSTLELGDSALYLCASSLGPPTGELFFGEGSRLTVL.

The chain is built from TRBV5-8 and TRBJ2-3; no clear D gene. This CDR3 is built from 13 residues. The ends were cut back, 7 bases at V and 0 bases at J, with 9 bases in the middle. The V gene's germline CDR1 is SGHTS and CDR2 YDEGEE. CDR3 sequence: CASQRSSTDTQYF. DNA of the CDR3: TGTGCCAGCCAACGGTCTAGCACAGATACGCAGTATTTT.

The chain is built from TRBV18 and TRBJ1-1; 7 bases agree with TRBD1. Germline V gene sequence: CDR1 KGHSH, CDR2 LQKENI. CDR3 length: 17 amino acids. J gave up 4 bases and V 6 bases, and 17 bases lay outside the gene matches. The CDR3 sequence is CASSVQDRVRGATEAFF. Here the CDR3 DNA reads TGTGCCAGCTCCGTCCAAGACAGGGTAAGGGGTGCCACTGAAGCTTTCTTT.

The rearrangement links TRBV10-1 to TRBJ2-1, with D tentatively TRBD2 (6 bases). Germline V CDR1 and CDR2: WNHNN, SYGVQD (reference sequence). V dropped 0 bases and J dropped 4 bases, with 13 bases sitting between them. The CDR3 totals 16 residues. The CDR3, as DNA: TGCGCCAGCAGTGAGTCAGGGGCAGGAGGGTACAATGAGCAGTTCTTC. Amino acid sequence: CASSESGAGGYNEQFF.

The chain employs TRBV11-2 and TRBJ2-7, with D tentatively TRBD2 (5 bases). CDR3 length equals 14 residues. The germline V and J ends were trimmed by 4 bases and 3 bases, with 13 bases remaining between them. Germline-derived CDR1 and CDR2 are SGHAT and FQNNGV. The CDR3 is CASSYAVGNYEQYF. CDR3 sequence (DNA): TGTGCCAGCAGCTACGCCGTCGGGAACTACGAGCAGTACTTC.

The V call is TRBV6-6, the J call TRBJ1-5; D possibly corresponds to TRBD1 (5 bases). This CDR3 is 15 amino acids long. Between the trimmed V and J ends, which lost 0 bases and 4 bases, there was a span of 10 bases. Per the germline V gene, CDR1 is MNHNY and CDR2 is SVGAGI (reference sequence). CDR3 DNA sequence: TGTGCCAGCAGTTACTCCGGGAAGGGGAATCAGCCCCAGCATTTT. Translating it yields CASSYSGKGNQPQHF.

The chain combines TRBV10-2 with TRBJ2-7; 11 bases fit TRBD1. V was pared by 7 bases and J by 6 bases, with 5 bases of the junction left unmatched. The germline V gene encodes CDR1 WSHSY and CDR2 SAAADI. The CDR3 has 13 residues. The DNA for the CDR3 is TGCGCCAGCACCACGGACAGGGGGCGCGAGCAGTACTTC. It encodes CASTTDRGREQYF.

V gene TRBV11-1 combines with J gene TRBJ2-1; 7 positions agree with TRBD2. Trimming at V came to 0 bases and at J to 3 bases, leaving 5 bases not matched to a gene. CDR1 is SGHAT, CDR2 FQDESV, per germline (reference sequence). The CDR3 has 16 amino acids. The CDR3 nucleotides are TGTGCCAGCAGCTTAGCGCCTCGGGGGGACTACAATGAGCAGTTCTTC. This translates into CASSLAPRGDYNEQFF. The whole variable domain, filled in from reference TRBV11-1 and TRBJ2-1, reads EAEVAQSPRYKITEKSQAVAFWCDPISGHATLYWYRQILGQGPELLVQFQDESVVDDSQLPKDRFSAERLKGVDSTLKIQPAELGDSAMYLCASSLAPRGDYNEQFFGPGTRLTVL.

This clone appeared once. The chain combines TRBV9 with TRBJ2-1; the D gene is possibly TRBD2 (7 bases). CDR1 is SGDLS, CDR2 YYNGEE, per germline. V lost 4 bases, J lost 5 bases, and 19 bases lay in between. The CDR3 spans 16 residues. The CDR3 nucleotides read TGTGCCAGCAGCACCTCAGGAGGGGGGGCCCACAATGAGCAGTTCTTC. Translating it yields CASSTSGGGAHNEQFF.

The gene calls are TRBV5-4 and TRBJ2-7; the match to TRBD2 covers 8 bases. There are 16 residues in the CDR3. CDR1 is SGHNT, CDR2 YYREEE, per germline (reference sequence). V shed 4 bases, J shed 2 bases, and the junction held 11 bases outside the gene matches. CDR3 bases: TGTGCCAGCAGCCCGGGGAGCGGGAGTGTGGCCTACGAGCAGTACTTC. Its translation is CASSPGSGSVAYEQYF.

The rearrangement uses TRBV28 and TRBJ1-6; no clear D gene. Germline loops: CDR1 MDHEN, CDR2 SYDVKM. The V end was cut by 5 bases, the J end by 0 bases, with 14 bases between. The CDR3 loop spans 17 amino acids. The CDR3 region has the DNA TGTGCCAGCAGTGGAGCCCCGGTGAGCTCCTATAATTCACCCCTCCACTTT. This sequence encodes CASSGAPVSSYNSPLHF.

The chain couples TRBV28 to TRBJ2-6; D might be TRBD1 (5 bases). V was cut by 5 bases and J by 2 bases, with 10 bases left in between. This CDR3 contains 15 residues. The germline CDR1 and CDR2 sequences are MDHEN and SYDVKM. In DNA, the CDR3 is TGTGCCAGCAGTCGACAGTCGGCTGGGGCCAACGTCCTGACTTTC. Translation gives CASSRQSAGANVLTF.

On this clone: A read error may account for a junction end that differs from germline. This CDR3 is also generated by other DNA sequences in the sample. The chain carries TRBV7-7 and TRBJ1-1, with D unclear. The CDR3 totals 13 residues. The germline V gene has CDR1 SSHAT and CDR2 FNYEAQ (reference sequence). The CDR3 DNA is TGTGCTAGCAGCCTAACAGAGAACACTGAAGCTTTCTTT. The encoded protein is CASSLTENTEAFF.

This clone occurred once. V usage is TRBV21-1 and J usage is TRBJ2-7; the table's TRBD2 call for D was not verified on the DNA. TRBV21-1 is designated a pseudogene. This CDR3 spans 16 amino acids. The CDR3 sequence is CASSKAGTSGSFEQYF. The CDR3 DNA follows: TGTGCCAGCAGCAAAGCCGGGACTAGCGGGAGTTTCGAGCAGTACTTC.

V is TRBV28 and J is TRBJ2-1; no clear D. The CDR3 loop spans 12 amino acids. Trimming pared 5 bases from V and 7 bases from J, leaving 9 bases between. The germline V gene encodes CDR1 MDHEN and CDR2 SYDVKM. In DNA form, the CDR3 reads TGTGCCAGCAGTGGGTACTTTAATGAGCAGTTCTTC. Translating it yields CASSGYFNEQFF. Together with reference TRBV28 and TRBJ2-1, the CDR3 gives the full variable domain: DVKVTQSSRYLVKRTGEKVFLECVQDMDHENMFWYRQDPGLGLRLIYFSYDVKMKEKGDIPEGYSVSREKKERFSLILESASTNQTSMYLCASSGYFNEQFFGPGTRLTVL.

The J gene is TRBJ1-5, the V gene TRBV2, with 7 nucleotides matching TRBD1. V dropped 4 bases and J dropped 6; count of bases not matched to a gene: 9. The CDR3 loop spans 15 amino acids. The germline gives CDR1 SNHLY, CDR2 FYNNEI. The CDR3 loop is CASSGEGGLGQPQHF. CDR3 DNA sequence: TGTGCCAGCAGTGGGGAAGGGGGCCTGGGTCAGCCCCAGCATTTT.

The chain uses TRBV5-1 and TRBJ1-1, with TRBD1 as a possible D gene (6 bases). Germline assignment: CDR1 SGHRS and CDR2 YFSETQ. V lost 0 bases to trimming and J lost 6 bases, with 18 bases between them. The length of the CDR3 is 16 residues. The CDR3 bases are TGCGCCAGCAGCTTGGCCCTGGCAGGGGCTAATTCTGAAGCTTTCTTT. Its protein product is CASSLALAGANSEAFF.

The CDR3 loop is CASSLGTLGRRLTNEKLFF. DNA for the CDR3: TGCGCCAGCAGCTTGGGTACACTCGGGCGCCGCTTAACTAATGAAAAACTGTTTTTT. This chain joins TRBV5-1 and TRBJ1-4; D unclear. The CDR3 runs to 19 residues. Germline CDR1 reads SGHRS; CDR2 reads YFSETQ. The ends were cut back, 0 bases at V and 1 base at J, with 19 bases in the middle.

The chain links TRBV19 to TRBJ1-6; 7 positions agree with TRBD1. Germline CDR1 and CDR2: LNHDA and SQIVND (reference sequence). Trimming took 7 bases from V and 13 from J; bases not matched to a gene: 13. This CDR3 is 14 amino acids long. The CDR3 coding sequence is TGTGCCAGTAATTCTCGGACAGGACTTTATCCCCTCCACTTT. Residues: CASNSRTGLYPLHF.

This chain connects TRBV6-6 to TRBJ2-2, with a possible D match to TRBD2 (6 bases). Germline V gene sequence: CDR1 MNHNY, CDR2 SVGAGI (reference sequence). The CDR3 spans 14 residues. The V end was cut by 7 bases, the J end by 3 bases, with 12 bases between. The CDR3 DNA reads TGTGCCAGCACCGGGCAGCGGGACACCGGGGAGCTGTTTTTT. Translating gives CASTGQRDTGELFF.

This rearrangement joins TRBV6-1 to TRBJ1-2; unclear D gene. This CDR3 is built from 13 residues. Germline CDR1 reads MNHNS; CDR2 reads SASEGT. Trimming removed 5 bases from V and 5 bases from J, with 12 bases in between. The CDR3 DNA reads as TGTGCCAGCAGTACCGGACGGCTATATGGCTACACCTTC. Translation: CASSTGRLYGYTF.

This rearrangement joins TRBV23-1 to TRBJ2-7, with D perhaps matching TRBD1 or TRBD2 (5 bases each). TRBV23-1 is sorted into the ORF group, with uncertain function. The CDR3 consists of 15 residues. V lost 0 bases and J lost 2, with 11 bases in between. CDR3 loop: CASSQSPEGTYEQYF. The CDR3 coding sequence is TGCGCCAGCAGTCAATCCCCCGAGGGGACCTACGAGCAGTACTTC.

This chain joins TRBV2 and TRBJ2-7, with D maybe TRBD1 (5 bases). This CDR3 comprises 14 residues. V lost 6 bases and J lost 1, with 13 bases in between. CDR1 SNHLY and CDR2 FYNNEI come from the germline V gene. The CDR3 DNA is TGTGCCAGCAGCCAGGGTTTACAATCCTACGAGCAGTACTTC. This sequence encodes CASSQGLQSYEQYF.

This sequence joins TRBV30 and TRBJ1-1; 8 nucleotides agree with TRBD1. The V gene's germline CDR1 is GTSNPN and CDR2 SVGIG (reference sequence). The CDR3 covers 13 residues. V was clipped by 3 bases and J by 4 bases; unmatched bases: 4. The CDR3 protein is CAWRTDRATEAFF. The CDR3 bases are TGTGCCTGGAGGACGGACAGGGCCACTGAAGCTTTCTTT.

To note about this clone: Other nucleotide sequences from this sample produce the same CDR3. The chain couples TRBV9 to TRBJ1-3, with D unclear. CDR1 SGDLS and CDR2 YYNGEE come from the germline V gene. The V and J ends lost 0 bases and 2 bases respectively, with 6 bases between them. CDR3 length: 14 amino acids. CDR3 amino acids: CASSVAGAGNTIYF. The CDR3 region has the DNA TGTGCCAGCAGCGTAGCTGGGGCTGGAAACACCATATATTTT.

A few counts support this clone. Distinct nucleotide sequences in the sample also encode this CDR3. This chain connects TRBV2 to TRBJ1-5; D not resolved. In germline, CDR1 is SNHLY, CDR2 FYNNEI. The CDR3 loop spans 14 amino acids. With 1 base removed from V and 0 bases from J, the gap between germline ends came to 4 bases. CDR3 in amino acids: CASSEVYSNQPQHF. The CDR3 DNA reads as TGTGCCAGCAGTGAAGTATATAGCAATCAGCCCCAGCATTTT.

This chain links TRBV7-8 with TRBJ2-7; unclear D gene. The ends were cut back, 5 bases at V and 2 bases at J, with 19 bases in the middle. CDR1 and CDR2 (germline): SGHVS, FQNEAQ. The CDR3 covers 16 residues. The CDR3 DNA is TGTGCCAGCAGCCCACCCGCCACAAGTAAGACCTACGAGCAGTACTTC. Its translation is CASSPPATSKTYEQYF.

The chain recombines TRBV6-1 with TRBJ2-7; D is tentatively TRBD1 or TRBD2 (5 bases each). The V gene's germline CDR1 is MNHNS and CDR2 SASEGT. The CDR3 consists of 13 residues. The V and J ends lost 6 bases and 6 bases respectively, with 15 bases between them. The CDR3 spells CASRKPGTTEQYF. The CDR3, as DNA: TGTGCCAGCAGGAAACCCGGGACCACCGAGCAGTACTTC.

The chain uses TRBV6-5 and TRBJ1-6; no definite D call. This CDR3 has 14 amino acids. Trimming removed 5 bases at V and 5 bases at J, with 10 bases between. CDR1 is MNHEY, CDR2 SVGAGI, per germline. CDR3 sequence reads: CASSTRSDNSPLHF. The CDR3 DNA reads TGTGCCAGCAGTACCCGGTCCGATAATTCACCCCTCCACTTT.